This T cell receptor (beta chain) was recorded in a study of T cell changes during pregnancy in multiple sclerosis. The V gene lost 7 bases and the J gene lost 4 bases, with 16 bases spanning the gap. The germline CDR1 and CDR2 sequences are SNHLY and FYNNEI. The CDR3 length is 14 residues. Libraries were prepared by immunoSEQ multiplex PCR; TCRdb keeps only in-frame clonotypes and omits some of them. The sample holds some 120,000 clones, about 95% seen once. The rearrangement joins TRBV2 to TRBJ1-2; possible D gene TRBD1, 5 bases. Sequenced here: peripheral blood, sampled after pregnancy. This TCR was recovered from a female donor with multiple sclerosis, enrolled in a pregnancy study. The CDR3 DNA sequence: TGTGCCAGCATAGAAAGCAGGGTCAGCTATGGCTACACCTTC. This codes for CASIESRVSYGYTF.